The rows below give T cell receptor beta chains drawn from one sample of a study of cytomegalovirus exposure and HLA in healthy donors. Assay: immunoSEQ multiplex PCR; the TCRdb copy retains only in-frame clones and omits some. In the table there are around 91,000 clones, around 93% of which are singletons. The specimen was PBMCs. These receptors originate from a woman under 40 in good health and CMV-seropositive. The CDR3 runs from the conserved cysteine through the conserved F or W. The D gene is left open where the match is weak. Expanded clones get a size class; other rows say once, few or many, or leave the size out.

cdr3_aa	cdr3_nt	d_call	v_call	clone_size	j_call
CASSEGPGLFNYGYTF	TGTGCCAGCAGTGAAGGCCCGGGACTGTTTAACTATGGCTACACCTTC	-	TRBV2	-	TRBJ1-2
CSVRQGLRQETQYF	TGCAGCGTTAGACAGGGGTTAAGACAAGAGACCCAGTACTTC	TRBD1	TRBV29-1	-	TRBJ2-5
CASSPPAGRYEQYF	TGTGCCAGCTCACCACCGGCAGGGCGCTACGAGCAGTACTTC	-	TRBV18	-	TRBJ2-7
CATSRDRRQGGTEAFF	TGTGCCACCAGCAGAGATCGCAGGCAGGGCGGTACTGAAGCTTTCTTT	-	TRBV15	-	TRBJ1-1
CASSQTGGSGTEAFF	TGTGCCAGCAGCCAAACAGGGGGCTCGGGCACTGAAGCTTTCTTT	TRBD1	TRBV4-2	-	TRBJ1-1
CASRKDITYEQYF	TGTGCCAGCAGGAAGGACATTACCTACGAGCAGTACTTC	-	TRBV2	-	TRBJ2-7
CASTRLGLAGGTRTGELFF	TGTGCCAGCACCAGACTAGGGCTAGCGGGGGGGACGAGGACCGGGGAGCTGTTTTTT	TRBD2	TRBV7-2	-	TRBJ2-2
CASSPRDSAYEQYF	TGTGCCAGCAGCCCCCGGGACAGTGCCTACGAGCAGTACTTC	TRBD1	TRBV7-9	-	TRBJ2-7
CASAPLAGYDTGANVLTF	TGTGCCAGCGCCCCTTTGGCAGGGTACGACACTGGGGCCAACGTCCTGACTTTC	-	TRBV2	-	TRBJ2-6
CASSVGSVSAEAFF	TGTGCCAGCAGCGTAGGTTCGGTATCGGCTGAAGCTTTCTTT	-	TRBV9	-	TRBJ1-1
CASSVGVAGNYEQYF	TGTGCCAGCAGCGTAGGAGTAGCGGGGAACTACGAGCAGTACTTC	TRBD2	TRBV9	-	TRBJ2-7
CASSGQGNEQFF	TGTGCCAGCAGTGGACAGGGCAATGAGCAGTTCTTC	TRBD1	TRBV28	-	TRBJ2-1
CAWTDPPNYGYTF	TGTGCCTGGACAGATCCGCCGAACTATGGCTACACCTTC	-	TRBV30	-	TRBJ1-2
CAGRDSSFGGELFF	TGTGCCGGCCGGGACAGCTCCTTTGGCGGGGAGCTGTTTTTT	TRBD1	TRBV19	-	TRBJ2-2
CASSLSGPARGEAFF	TGCGCCAGCAGCTTGTCTGGGCCCGCAAGGGGTGAAGCTTTCTTT	-	TRBV5-1	-	TRBJ1-1
CAWSAGQALGPQHF	TGTGCCTGGAGTGCCGGACAAGCCTTGGGGCCCCAGCATTTT	-	TRBV30	-	TRBJ1-5
CASSFIRGLATYEQYF	TGTGCCAGCAGCTTTATTCGTGGGCTAGCGACGTACGAGCAGTACTTC	-	TRBV11-2	-	TRBJ2-7
CASSPGESGANVLTF	TGCGCCAGCTCTCCAGGGGAGTCTGGGGCCAACGTCCTGACTTTC	-	TRBV5-1	-	TRBJ2-6
CASGLAQGIAGTEAFF	TGTGCTAGTGGTTTGGCACAGGGGATTGCGGGCACTGAAGCTTTCTTT	TRBD1	TRBV12-5	-	TRBJ1-1
CASSVFGEKTGELFF	TGTGCCAGCAGCGTATTCGGGGAAAAGACCGGGGAGCTGTTTTTT	-	TRBV9	-	TRBJ2-2
CASSAPWPAADTQYF	TGTGCCAGCAGCGCCCCTTGGCCCGCAGCGGATACGCAGTATTTT	-	TRBV9	-	TRBJ2-3
CAWTPGSTSGISYEQYF	TGTGCCTGGACTCCGGGATCCACTAGCGGGATCTCCTACGAGCAGTACTTC	TRBD2	TRBV30	-	TRBJ2-7
CASSSRTGGGEKLFF	TGTGCCAGCAGCTCCCGGACAGGGGGCGGTGAAAAACTGTTTTTT	TRBD1	TRBV9	-	TRBJ1-4
CASSLTQGANEKLFF	TGTGCCAGCAGTTTAACACAGGGGGCTAATGAAAAACTGTTTTTT	TRBD1	TRBV27	-	TRBJ1-4
CASSSNSDTQYF	TGTGCCAGCAGCTCAAATTCCGATACGCAGTATTTT	-	TRBV5-4	-	TRBJ2-3
CAVKQGYEQYF	TGTGCCGTTAAACAGGGATACGAGCAGTACTTC	-	TRBV10-3	-	TRBJ2-7
CASSTTTQGYDYGYTF	TGTGCCAGTAGTACAACAACCCAGGGGTATGACTATGGCTACACCTTC	-	TRBV19	-	TRBJ1-2
CASSEGLAGQETQYF	TGTGCCAGCAGTGAAGGGCTAGCGGGGCAAGAGACCCAGTACTTC	TRBD2	TRBV6-1	-	TRBJ2-5
CASSLGQPNTGELFF	TGTGCCAGCAGCTTAGGACAGCCGAACACCGGGGAGCTGTTTTTT	-	TRBV7-9	-	TRBJ2-2
CASSTRDLGTEAFF	TGTGCCAGTAGTACCCGGGACTTGGGCACTGAAGCTTTCTTT	-	TRBV19	-	TRBJ1-1
CASSELNSGYQPQHF	TGTGCCAGCAGTGAATTAAATTCCGGGTATCAGCCCCAGCATTTT	-	TRBV6-1	-	TRBJ1-5
CASSSTGRAEAFF	TGTGCCAGCAGCTCGACAGGGCGGGCTGAAGCTTTCTTT	TRBD1	TRBV5-4	once	TRBJ1-1
CASNHPGLVQYF	TGTGCCAGCAACCACCCCGGGTTGGTCCAGTACTTC	-	TRBV28	-	TRBJ2-5
CASLGPGTDTQYF	TGTGCCTCCCTGGGGCCAGGCACAGATACGCAGTATTTT	-	TRBV2	-	TRBJ2-3
CASQQGSGYTF	TGTGCCAGCCAACAGGGCTCCGGCTACACCTTC	-	TRBV2	-	TRBJ1-2